The rows below give T cell receptor beta chains drawn from one sample of a study of blood T cell repertoires in COVID-19. Here immunoSEQ multiplex PCR was the method, and the copy in TCRdb shows in-frame clones only, minus some. This sample has 140,000 to 150,000 clones; 75% to 85% occur once, and the top ten carry roughly 10%. Sample: peripheral blood. These receptor sequences come from a man aged 60 to 75 with active or convalescent COVID-19. Each CDR3 is given with its conserved first and last residue. The order of the fields is J gene, clone size, D gene, V gene, CDR3 protein. A D gene is named only where the DNA matches it firmly. Not every row has a clone size; where given, it reads once, few, many or a size class.

TRBJ1-1,-,TRBD1,TRBV7-9,CASRHTGDTEAFF
TRBJ1-1,-,-,TRBV7-9,CASSLPTGTTEAFF
TRBJ1-3,-,-,TRBV19,CASSIRGRVGNTIYF
TRBJ2-2,-,-,TRBV18,CASSPGQNTGELFF
TRBJ2-3,-,TRBD2,TRBV19,CASSVTSGRADTQYF
TRBJ1-2,-,TRBD1,TRBV12-5,CASGLPQGDYGYTF
TRBJ2-5,-,-,TRBV9,CASSVTGGAYQETQYF
TRBJ1-1,-,-,TRBV7-2,CASSFVQPNTEAFF
TRBJ2-2,once,TRBD1,TRBV27,CASSFFPYPGQGHTGELFF
TRBJ2-1,-,TRBD2,TRBV5-6,CASSLGGSVEQFF
TRBJ2-3,-,-,TRBV9,CASSVAPQAGTDTQYF